Following are 16 T cell receptor beta chains from one sample sequenced in a study of blood T cell repertoires in COVID-19. Data came from immunoSEQ multiplex PCR; TCRdb stores just in-frame clones and leaves some out. The sample carries approximately 68,000 clones, around 85% recorded once. What was sequenced was peripheral blood. These TCRs come from a woman of 80 years or more with active or convalescent COVID-19.

J is TRBJ2-3 and V is TRBV15; 13 bases are a match to TRBD2. Per the germline V gene, CDR1 is LNHNV and CDR2 is YYDKDF (reference sequence). This CDR3 is 18 amino acids long. V shed 1 base, J shed 0 bases, and the junction held 4 bases outside the gene matches. The CDR3 here is CATSRGLAGGRSTDTQYF. The CDR3 DNA sequence: TGTGCCACCAGCAGAGGACTAGCGGGGGGAAGGAGCACAGATACGCAGTATTTT.

The chain couples TRBV7-2 to TRBJ2-3; tentatively, D is TRBD2 (5 bases). V lost 5 bases to trimming and J lost 6 bases, with 27 bases between them. Germline CDR1 and CDR2: SGHTA and FQGNSA. This CDR3 spans 18 amino acids. The CDR3 nucleotides read TGTGCCAGCAGCCTAGAAGGTGGGCGGGTGGAGTATGCGGATACGCAGTATTTT. Translation gives CASSLEGGRVEYADTQYF.

The gene calls are TRBV4-3 and TRBJ2-2; 10 bases are a match to TRBD2. V trimming: 6 bases; J trimming: 3 bases; junction bases outside the gene matches: 1. The V gene's germline CDR1 is LGHNA and CDR2 YSLEER. This CDR3 comprises 14 residues. The DNA for the CDR3 is TGCGCCAGCAGTAGCGGGGGGTACACCGGGGAGCTGTTTTTT. This translates into CASSSGGYTGELFF.

The chain links TRBV3-1 (or the pseudogene TRBV3-2) to TRBJ1-2, with 9 bases lining up with TRBD1. From germline, CDR1 is LGHDT and CDR2 YNNKEL (reference sequence). The CDR3 sequence is 18 residues long. J gave up 5 bases and V 1 base, and 14 bases lay outside the gene matches. CDR3 region: CASSQGSSLTGGRYGYTF. DNA of the CDR3: TGTGCCAGCAGCCAAGGAAGCAGTCTAACAGGGGGCCGATATGGCTACACCTTC.

The chain recombines TRBV19 with TRBJ1-6; 8 bases are a match to TRBD1. From germline, CDR1 is LNHDA and CDR2 SQIVND (reference sequence). The CDR3 has 15 residues. The ends lost 5 bases at V and 7 bases at J; junction bases unmatched: 7. The CDR3 loop is CASSGQGAGNSPLHF. DNA for the CDR3: TGTGCCAGTAGTGGGCAGGGGGCTGGCAATTCACCCCTCCACTTT. The full variable domain, its missing parts supplied by reference TRBV19 and TRBJ1-6, is DGGITQSPKYLFRKEGQNVTLSCEQNLNHDAMYWYRQDPGQGLRLIYYSQIVNDFQKGDIAEGYSVSREKKESFPLTVTSAQKNPTAFYLCASSGQGAGNSPLHFGNGTRLTVT.

This chain links TRBV2 with TRBJ2-1; TRBD1 aligns across 7 bases. The CDR3 sequence is 15 residues long. With 4 bases clipped from V and 1 base from J, the junction kept 4 bases outside the gene matches. Per the germline V gene, CDR1 is SNHLY and CDR2 is FYNNEI. The CDR3: CASSARQGSYNEQFF. In nucleotides, the CDR3 is TGTGCCAGCAGTGCCAGACAGGGTTCCTACAATGAGCAGTTCTTC.

The chain couples TRBV24-1 to TRBJ2-1, with 8 bases aligning to TRBD1. Looked up from germline, CDR1 is KGHDR and CDR2 is SFDVKD. V was clipped by 1 base and J by 7 bases; unmatched bases: 11. This CDR3 has 17 amino acids. DNA of the CDR3: TGTGCCACCAGTGATTTCTCGACAGGGGTGGCCCTTAATGAGCAGTTCTTC. Protein product: CATSDFSTGVALNEQFF.

The V call is TRBV14, the J call TRBJ2-3; 7 nucleotides match TRBD2. The trim removed 3 bases at V and 6 bases at J, leaving 12 bases unmatched. CDR3 length: 16 amino acids. Germline CDR1 SGHDN, CDR2 FVKESK. The chain's CDR3 is CASSQPPPAGGDTQYF. CDR3 bases: TGTGCCAGCAGCCAGCCTCCCCCGGCCGGGGGGGATACGCAGTATTTT. Full variable domain (outside the CDR3, taken from reference TRBV14 and TRBJ2-3): EAGVTQFPSHSVIEKGQTVTLRCDPISGHDNLYWYRRVMGKEIKFLLHFVKESKQDESGMPNNRFLAERTGGTYSTLKVQPAELEDSGVYFCASSQPPPAGGDTQYFGPGTRLTVL.

The chain combines TRBV5-1 with TRBJ2-3; no reliable D call. The V end lost 4 bases, the J end lost 6 bases, and 12 bases lay between the germline ends. The germline CDR1 and CDR2 sequences are SGHRS and YFSETQ. This CDR3 has 13 residues. DNA for the CDR3: TGCGCCAGCAGCGCTCGAGGATCCGATACGCAGTATTTT. Its translation: CASSARGSDTQYF.

This clone was counted only a few times. V is TRBV7-9 and J is TRBJ2-3; 10 bases map to TRBD2. The length of the CDR3 is 15 residues. CDR1 and CDR2 from the germline V gene are SEHNR and FQNEAQ (reference sequence). Germline trimming cut 1 base from V and 6 bases from J; bases unmatched to any gene: 4. CDR3 bases: TGTGCCAGCAGCTTAGTTACTAGCGGGGTGGATACGCAGTATTTT. The encoded protein is CASSLVTSGVDTQYF.

The rearrangement uses TRBV7-2 and TRBJ2-2; 7 nucleotides line up with TRBD1. Germline V gene data show CDR1 as SGHTA and CDR2 as FQGNSA. The CDR3 contains 18 residues. After removal of 5 bases from V and 7 bases from J, the junction contained 19 bases not matched to a gene. CDR3 sequence: CASSRRTGPFFSGGELFF. CDR3 DNA: TGTGCCAGCAGCAGAAGGACAGGTCCCTTTTTCTCCGGCGGGGAGCTGTTTTTT.

This chain joins TRBV13 and TRBJ2-1, with D perhaps TRBD1 (6 bases). The V gene lost 6 bases and the J gene lost 4 bases, with 16 bases spanning the gap. The length of the CDR3 is 15 residues. In germline, CDR1 is PRHDT, CDR2 FYEKMQ (reference sequence). The CDR3 nucleotides are TGTGCCAGCAGGCTCTTCTGGGGGCCTTACAATGAGCAGTTCTTC. It translates to CASRLFWGPYNEQFF.

The rearrangement joins TRBV2 to TRBJ2-4; D gene unclear. The germline CDR1 and CDR2 sequences are SNHLY and FYNNEI. This CDR3 spans 11 amino acids. Trimming removed 6 bases from V and 13 bases from J, with 13 bases in between. CDR3 residues: CASRVGEVQYF. In DNA form, the CDR3 reads TGTGCCAGCAGGGTCGGTGAGGTACAGTACTTC. The full variable domain, in which reference TRBV2 and TRBJ2-4 provide the parts outside the CDR3, is EPEVTQTPSHQVTQMGQEVILRCVPISNHLYFYWYRQILGQKVEFLVSFYNNEISEKSEIFDDQFSVERPDGSNFTLKIRSTKLEDSAMYFCASRVGEVQYFGAGTRLSVL.

The genes are TRBV27 and TRBJ1-1; 9 bases are a match to TRBD1. This CDR3 is 17 amino acids long. In germline, CDR1 is MNHEY, CDR2 SMNVEV (reference sequence). V shed 3 bases and J 1 base; nucleotides not matched to a gene: 9. DNA for the CDR3: TGTGCCAGCAGTTTTTACGGGACAGGGCCTAAGAACACTGAAGCTTTCTTT. It yields the protein CASSFYGTGPKNTEAFF.

The rearrangement uses TRBV6-2 or TRBV6-3 and TRBJ2-3; possibly TRBD2 for D (6 bases). CDR3 length equals 18 residues. Germline lookup yields CDR1 MNHEY and CDR2 SVGEGT. Trimming pared 0 bases from V and 2 bases from J, leaving 18 bases between. CDR3 DNA: TGTGCCAGCAGTTACTCAATGACCGCGGGACTCGACACAGATACGCAGTATTTT. This encodes CASSYSMTAGLDTDTQYF.

This rearrangement joins TRBV6-5 to TRBJ2-4; perhaps TRBD1 as D (6 bases). The CDR3 is 14 amino acids. The germline CDR1 and CDR2 sequences are MNHEY and SVGAGI. Trimming left V 0 bases short and J 9 bases short, with 12 bases between. The CDR3 DNA reads TGTGCCAGCAGTTACTCTTCAGGGGAAAGCATTCAGTACTTC. Translating it yields CASSYSSGESIQYF.